This record concerns one TCR beta chain sequence. The same CDR3 arises from other DNA sequences in this sample as well. This sample is part of a study of shared T cell receptors in the human thymus. Assay used: immunoSEQ multiplex PCR; TCRdb lists only in-frame clones, some missing. The repertoire holds hundreds of thousands of clones, with roughly 90% as singletons. V gave up 1 base and J gave up 1 base, with 8 bases separating them. The CDR3 consists of 14 residues. Germline assignment: CDR1 LGHNA and CDR2 YSLEER. In addition, the sample was reused for a study of human thymus T cells. As that study records: The donors were infants in Finland with congenital heart defects, otherwise immunologically healthy.

Sequenced input: thymocytes. This clonotype originated in a boy under two years old with a congenital heart defect. This sequence joins TRBV4-3 and TRBJ2-7; D may be TRBD2 (5 bases). CDR3 nucleotides: TGCGCCAGCAGCCAAGTGGGCGGGTCCTACGAGCAGTACTTC. Translating it yields CASSQVGGSYEQYF.